The clone carrying this TCR beta chain came up a few times. What it binds is not known. All donors came from Russia, were Caucasian and healthy, and spanned ages about 6 to 100. Extraction yielded at least 5.5 micrograms of total RNA per sample. These data are taken from a study of blood T cells in healthy people across ages. Primers used in a second PCR of roughly 6 to 12 cycles were a sample-barcoded 5' primer and a J-beta primer mix. TCRdb ran MiXCR on the 5' RACE reads and lists one entry per CDR3 protein. The table includes hundreds of thousands of distinct CDR3 sequences, 40% to 50% detected once. The ends were cut back, 3 bases at V and 7 bases at J, with 14 bases in the middle. This CDR3 region has 14 residues. Germline V gene sequence: CDR1 SGDLS, CDR2 YYNGEE. Notes on the study in general: Long-lived donors carried more naive CD4+ cells and greater diversity than aged donors. The unknown donor CMV status may have confounded expanded clonotype changes.

This receptor was identified in a man aged 55-75 years in good health. The sample was blood. The chain is built from TRBV9 and TRBJ1-5; D perhaps matches TRBD1 (6 bases). The CDR3 DNA reads TGTGCCAGCAGCGCTCAGCCAGGGGCGCAGCCCCAGCATTTT. Translation gives CASSAQPGAQPQHF.